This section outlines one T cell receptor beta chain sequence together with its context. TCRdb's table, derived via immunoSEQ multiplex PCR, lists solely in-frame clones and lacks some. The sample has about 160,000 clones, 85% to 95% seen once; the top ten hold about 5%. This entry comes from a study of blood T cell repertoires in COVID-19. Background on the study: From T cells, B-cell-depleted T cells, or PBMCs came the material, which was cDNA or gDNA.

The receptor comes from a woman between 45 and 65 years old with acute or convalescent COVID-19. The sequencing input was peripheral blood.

The CDR3 sequence: CASSSAGGMNTEAFF. The DNA of the CDR3 is TGTGCCAGCAGTTCGGCCGGGGGGATGAACACTGAAGCTTTCTTT. The chain joins TRBV7-2 to TRBJ1-1, with D possibly TRBD1 on 5 matching bases. CDR1 and CDR2 from the germline V gene are SGHTA and FQGNSA. Deletions cut 6 bases from V and 0 bases from J, with 14 bases between. This CDR3 is 15 amino acids long.